A selection of T cell receptor beta chains follows, all from one sample in a study of CD8 T cells in Susac syndrome. TCRdb redid the calling of the immunoSEQ multiplex PCR reads with MiXCR, one entry per CDR3 protein. The table shows some 150,000 distinct CDR3 sequences, with around 95% occurring only once. Material: CD8+ T cells from PBMCs. The receptors originated from a human donor with multiple sclerosis. Each CDR3 is given with its conserved first and last residue. The D gene is left open where the match is weak. Size is omitted from some rows. Given values are once, few, many or a class for expanded clones.

j_call d_call v_call clone_size cdr3_aa cdr3_nt
TRBJ2-1 - TRBV11-2 once CASSQMSGEQFF TGTGCCAGCTCGCAGATGAGCGGTGAGCAGTTCTTC
TRBJ2-7 - TRBV27 - CASSLSLRHEQYF TGTGCCAGCAGTTTATCGCTACGACACGAGCAGTACTTC
TRBJ2-2 TRBD1 TRBV12-3/TRBV12-4 once CASSTDRGQTTGELFF TGTGCCAGCAGCACGGACAGGGGGCAGACCACCGGGGAGCTGTTTTTT
TRBJ2-6 - TRBV27 - CASSLSGTYSGANVLTF TGTGCCAGCAGTTTGTCAGGTACCTACTCTGGGGCCAACGTCCTGACTTTC
TRBJ2-1 TRBD1 TRBV27 - CASGQGDEQFF TGTGCCAGCGGTCAGGGGGATGAGCAGTTCTTC
TRBJ1-1 - TRBV29-1 once CSVPSDSEAFF TGCAGCGTTCCCTCGGACAGTGAAGCTTTCTTT
TRBJ2-1 TRBD2 TRBV9 - CASSPAGLVGFEQFF TGTGCCAGCAGCCCAGCTGGACTAGTGGGGTTTGAGCAGTTCTTC
TRBJ2-1 TRBD2 TRBV6-5 - CASSYSASGYNEQFF TGTGCCAGCAGTTACTCTGCTAGCGGTTACAATGAGCAGTTCTTC
TRBJ2-1 TRBD1 TRBV7-8 - CASSLAGTGWNEQFF TGTGCCAGCAGCTTAGCTGGGACAGGGTGGAATGAGCAGTTCTTC
TRBJ2-2 - TRBV29-1 - CSVAGSAGELFF TGCAGCGTGGCAGGGTCGGCCGGGGAGCTGTTTTTT
TRBJ2-7 - TRBV7-9 - CASSLDGRSYEQYF TGTGCCAGCAGCCTCGACGGTCGCTCCTACGAGCAGTACTTC
TRBJ2-1 TRBD2 TRBV20-1 once CSARVAGGNNEQFF TGCAGTGCTAGGGTAGCGGGGGGCAACAATGAGCAGTTCTTC
TRBJ1-2 - TRBV13 - CASSLGSGANYGYTF TGTGCCAGCAGCTTAGGCTCGGGAGCTAACTATGGCTACACCTTC
TRBJ2-1 TRBD1 TRBV29-1 once CSVGGQGHNEQFF TGCAGCGTGGGAGGACAGGGACACAATGAGCAGTTCTTC
TRBJ1-3 - TRBV5-6 - CASSFLASSGNTIYF TGTGCCAGCAGCTTTCTGGCGAGCTCTGGAAACACCATATATTTT
TRBJ1-5 - TRBV20-1 - CSGWARGSNQPQHF TGCAGTGGTTGGGCTAGAGGTAGCAATCAGCCCCAGCATTTT
TRBJ1-2 TRBD1 TRBV3-1 - CASSQVWGTGVRAHGYTF TGTGCCAGCAGCCAAGTTTGGGGGACAGGGGTAAGGGCGCATGGCTACACCTTC
TRBJ2-3 TRBD2 TRBV10-3 - CAISAGTRSTDTQYF TGTGCCATCAGTGCCGGGACTAGAAGCACAGATACGCAGTATTTT
TRBJ2-7 TRBD1 TRBV2 - CATQGVTYEQYF TGTGCCACACAGGGGGTAACCTACGAGCAGTACTTC
TRBJ2-7 - TRBV29-1 - CSVTPARGGDEQYF TGCAGCGTGACCCCCGCCAGGGGAGGGGACGAGCAGTACTTC
TRBJ2-7 - TRBV24-1 - CATSDPTESDEQYF TGTGCCACCAGTGACCCGACAGAGTCCGACGAGCAGTACTTC
TRBJ1-1 - TRBV13 - CASKGLLNTEAFF TGTGCCAGCAAAGGACTCCTGAACACTGAAGCTTTCTTT
TRBJ2-3 - TRBV6-5 - CASSREGGASDTQYF TGTGCCAGCAGCCGGGAAGGGGGAGCTTCAGATACGCAGTATTTT
TRBJ1-2 - TRBV30 - CAWSKDIPNYGYTF TGTGCCTGGAGTAAAGACATTCCGAACTATGGCTACACCTTC
TRBJ1-2 - TRBV18 - CASSPGTAVDGYTF TGTGCCAGCTCACCGGGGACCGCGGTGGATGGCTACACCTTC
TRBJ2-7 - TRBV12-3/TRBV12-4 - CASSLATEQYF TGTGCCAGCAGTTTAGCGACCGAGCAGTACTTC
TRBJ1-5 - TRBV5-4 - CASSLPGSNQPQHF TGTGCCAGCAGCTTGCCCGGGAGCAATCAGCCCCAGCATTTT
TRBJ2-2 TRBD2 TRBV29-1 - CSVDGLAGTGELFF TGCAGCGTTGATGGGCTAGCGGGGACCGGGGAGCTGTTTTTT
TRBJ1-1 - TRBV13 - CASSSGGHTEAFF TGTGCCAGCAGCTCGGGGGGCCACACTGAAGCTTTCTTT
TRBJ2-6 - TRBV4-1 - CASSPREISGANVLTF TGCGCCAGCAGCCCCCGGGAGATCTCTGGGGCCAACGTCCTGACTTTC
TRBJ2-5 TRBD2 TRBV13 - CASSRRGDEETQYF TGTGCCAGCAGCCGCCGGGGGGACGAAGAGACCCAGTACTTC
TRBJ1-1 - TRBV9 - CASSVKGSGTEAFF TGTGCCAGCAGCGTAAAAGGCTCGGGGACTGAAGCTTTCTTT
TRBJ1-5 TRBD1 TRBV29-1 - CSVGSRGSLQPQHF TGCAGCGTTGGGAGCAGGGGGTCCCTACAGCCCCAGCATTTT
TRBJ2-7 - TRBV3-1 - CASSHPAPGRGYEQYF TGTGCCAGCAGCCACCCCGCCCCGGGCAGAGGCTACGAGCAGTACTTC
TRBJ1-2 TRBD1 TRBV29-1 - CSVMGKGTGVLYGYTF TGCAGCGTTATGGGTAAAGGGACAGGGGTTCTCTATGGCTACACCTTC
TRBJ1-1 - TRBV27 - CASSLPGAEAFF TGTGCCAGCAGTTTACCTGGCGCTGAAGCTTTCTTT
TRBJ1-2 TRBD1 TRBV9 - CASSSDRGDYGYTF TGTGCCAGCAGCTCGGACAGGGGAGACTATGGCTACACCTTC
TRBJ1-5 TRBD1 TRBV19 - CASTTHRDRTQNQPQHF TGTGCCAGTACCACGCACCGGGACAGGACCCAGAATCAGCCCCAGCATTTT
TRBJ2-1 TRBD2 TRBV12-3/TRBV12-4 - CASSLSTSGGHSEQFF TGTGCCAGCAGTTTATCCACTAGCGGGGGGCACAGTGAGCAGTTCTTC
TRBJ1-1 - TRBV3-1 - CASSQGPGSEAFF TGTGCCAGCAGCCAAGGGCCCGGGAGTGAAGCTTTCTTT
TRBJ1-2 - TRBV29-1 - CSVDRAPYGYTF TGCAGCGTTGACAGGGCTCCCTATGGCTACACCTTC
TRBJ1-1 - TRBV6-5 - CASHRYTEAFF TGTGCCAGCCACAGGTACACTGAAGCTTTCTTT
TRBJ2-3 - TRBV19 - CASSPIGRNTDTQYF TGTGCCAGTAGCCCAATTGGACGAAACACAGATACGCAGTATTTT
TRBJ2-1 - TRBV6-5 - CASSYSSGTDYNEQFF TGTGCCAGCAGTTATTCCTCCGGGACTGACTACAATGAGCAGTTCTTC
TRBJ2-1 - TRBV29-1 - CSVFTGPHEQFF TGCAGCGTTTTTACAGGGCCCCATGAGCAGTTCTTC
TRBJ2-1 - TRBV27 - CASSSSGTPEFF TGTGCCAGCAGTTCCTCCGGGACTCCTGAGTTCTTC
TRBJ2-3 TRBD2 TRBV2 - CARRGDTDTQYF TGTGCCAGACGGGGGGACACAGATACGCAGTATTTT
TRBJ2-1 TRBD2 TRBV30 - CAWSTGSAGGPVF TGTGCCTGGAGCACGGGATCGGCGGGGGGGCCGGTCTTC
TRBJ1-5 - TRBV27 - CASSPGYGSNQPQHF TGTGCCAGCAGCCCAGGGTACGGGAGCAATCAGCCCCAGCATTTT
TRBJ2-1 TRBD1 TRBV29-1 - CSVGDRAYNEQFF TGCAGCGTGGGGGACAGGGCCTACAATGAGCAGTTCTTC
TRBJ2-1 - TRBV2 - CASRGAREQFF TGTGCCAGCCGCGGGGCACGCGAGCAGTTCTTC
TRBJ1-6 - TRBV9 - CASSASYREGNSPLHF TGTGCCAGCAGCGCGTCCTACAGGGAGGGTAATTCACCCCTCCACTTT
TRBJ2-5 - TRBV7-2 - CASSFSVAFQETQYF TGTGCCAGCAGCTTTTCGGTAGCGTTCCAAGAGACCCAGTACTTC
TRBJ1-4 - TRBV27 - CASSYRGSAANEKLFF TGTGCCAGCAGTTACCGCGGATCGGCGGCTAATGAAAAACTGTTTTTT
TRBJ2-2 - TRBV2 once CASRKGTGELFF TGTGCCAGCAGAAAGGGAACCGGGGAGCTGTTTTTT
TRBJ2-7 - TRBV3-1 - CASSHPTETGDEQYF TGTGCCAGCAGCCACCCGACAGAAACGGGCGACGAGCAGTACTTC
TRBJ1-2 - TRBV30 - CAWRSFGEDYGYTF TGTGCCTGGAGAAGTTTTGGGGAGGACTATGGCTACACCTTC
TRBJ1-2 TRBD1 TRBV18 - CASSPPGQLYGYTF TGTGCCAGCTCACCACCGGGACAGCTTTATGGCTACACCTTC
TRBJ1-6 - TRBV6-2/TRBV6-3 - CASRGDGVYNSPLHF TGTGCCAGCAGGGGGGACGGCGTTTATAATTCACCCCTCCACTTT